A single sample gave rise to the 8 T cell receptor beta chains below, sequenced in a study of identical twins. TCRdb reanalysed the 5' RACE reads using MiXCR and keeps one entry per CDR3 protein. The sample holds about 240,000 distinct CDR3 sequences; about an eighth are singletons and the top ten take about 4.1%. These sequences were also reported in another study, on yellow fever vaccine responses in identical twins.

Sequenced input: memory (CD45RO+) T cells sorted from blood. These receptors all stem from a woman under 30 in good health.

This clonotype was seen repeatedly, ten times or more. The rearrangement joins TRBV5-1 to TRBJ2-1, with 10 bases identical to TRBD1. The V segment lost 1 base and the J segment 9 bases; nucleotides outside the gene matches: 7. This CDR3 is 15 amino acids long. Germline V CDR1 and CDR2: SGHRS, YFSETQ. CDR3 nucleotide sequence: TGCGCCAGCAGCTTGAAGGACAGGGGGGCCAGTGAGCAGTTCTTC. It is translated as CASSLKDRGASEQFF.

This chain connects TRBV20-1 to TRBJ2-3; D not certain. V was trimmed by 6 bases and J by 6 bases, leaving 13 bases between them. The CDR3 totals 12 residues. CDR1 is DFQATT and CDR2 is SNEGSKA in the germline V gene (reference sequence). CDR3 sequence (DNA): TGCAGTGCAACTCCTCTAGGGGATACGCAGTATTTT. It yields the protein CSATPLGDTQYF.

The chain uses TRBV25-1 and TRBJ2-3; 7 bases map to TRBD1. Germline V CDR1 and CDR2: MGHDK, SYGVNS. The CDR3 loop spans 14 amino acids. With V trimmed by 3 bases and J by 4 bases, 4 bases remained unmatched. The DNA of the CDR3 is TGTGCCAGCAGTGACGACAGGGATGCAGATACGCAGTATTTT. It yields the protein CASSDDRDADTQYF.

V usage is TRBV28 and J usage is TRBJ2-7, with 9 bases lining up with TRBD1. The V segment lost 5 bases and the J segment 5 bases; nucleotides outside the gene matches: 10. The germline V gene has CDR1 MDHEN and CDR2 SYDVKM. This CDR3 region has 15 residues. CDR3 residues: CASSPGGQGLHEQYF. The CDR3 region has the DNA TGTGCCAGCAGTCCAGGAGGACAGGGGTTACACGAGCAGTACTTC.

The table lists this clonotype with many counts. The chain carries TRBV5-1 and TRBJ2-7; 8 positions agree with TRBD1. The germline V gene has CDR1 SGHRS and CDR2 YFSETQ. This CDR3 has 17 residues. The V gene end was trimmed by 0 bases and the J gene end by 0 bases; junction bases not matched to a gene: 8. The chain's CDR3 is CASSLVPPGQVSYEQYF. The DNA of the CDR3 is TGCGCCAGCAGCTTGGTTCCCCCGGGACAGGTCTCCTACGAGCAGTACTTC.

In this sample, this clonotype turned up a few times. The rearrangement joins TRBV5-1 to TRBJ2-5, with D tentatively TRBD2 (5 bases). The CDR3 is 15 amino acids. V was pared by 7 bases and J by 3 bases, with 19 bases between. Looked up from germline, CDR1 is SGHRS and CDR2 is YFSETQ. In DNA, the CDR3 is TGCGCCAGCGCGTTCTCCGGGATTGACGAAGAGACCCAGTACTTC. Protein sequence: CASAFSGIDEETQYF. The entire variable domain, with the rest obtained from reference TRBV5-1 and TRBJ2-5, is as follows: KAGVTQTPRYLIKTRGQQVTLSCSPISGHRSVSWYQQTPGQGLQFLFEYFSETQRNKGNFPGRFSGRQFSNSRSEMNVSTLELGDSALYLCASAFSGIDEETQYFGPGTRLLVL.

The sample holds a few counts of this clonotype. This chain uses TRBV18 with TRBJ2-2; D might be TRBD2 (6 bases). Germline V lookup: CDR1 KGHSH, CDR2 LQKENI. Trimming shortened V by 6 bases and J by 9 bases, and 17 bases separated the two germline ends. CDR3 size: 14 residues. The CDR3 DNA reads as TGTGCCAGCTCCGAGGGGCTAGCGAGAAGGGAGCTGTTTTTT. This gives the protein CASSEGLARRELFF.

This rearrangement joins TRBV4-3 to TRBJ2-1, with D tentatively TRBD1 or TRBD2 (6 bases each). The CDR3 is 16 residues long. Trimming took off 0 bases at V and 0 bases at J, with 9 bases between the two ends. Germline assignment: CDR1 LGHNA and CDR2 YSLEER. The CDR3 loop is CASSQDRGVSYNEQFF. The CDR3 DNA reads TGCGCCAGCAGCCAAGATAGGGGGGTCTCCTACAATGAGCAGTTCTTC.